This paragraph reports one TCR beta chain. Profiled with immunoSEQ multiplex PCR; TCRdb holds only in-frame clones, not every one. Of roughly 70,000 clones listed, about 85% are singletons. These data belong to a study of OX40 agonist ivuxolimab in advanced cancers. It was autoimmune disease history or systemic immunosuppression that excluded patients. Germline CDR1 is SNHLY and CDR2 is FYNNEI. This CDR3 contains 11 residues. Trimming removed 4 bases from V and 9 bases from J, with 9 bases in between. The receptor was isolated from an adult with an advanced solid tumor such as melanoma, head and neck, liver or kidney cancer. The sample consisted of CD4+ or CD8+ T cells sorted from blood, taken in a trial of the OX40 agonist ivuxolimab. This chain links TRBV2 with TRBJ1-2; D is unclear. The chain's CDR3 is CASSVLLSYTF. The CDR3, as DNA: TGTGCCAGCAGTGTATTGTTGAGCTACACCTTC. Variable domain in full (rest from reference TRBV2 and TRBJ1-2): EPEVTQTPSHQVTQMGQEVILRCVPISNHLYFYWYRQILGQKVEFLVSFYNNEISEKSEIFDDQFSVERPDGSNFTLKIRSTKLEDSAMYFCASSVLLSYTFGSGTRLTVV.